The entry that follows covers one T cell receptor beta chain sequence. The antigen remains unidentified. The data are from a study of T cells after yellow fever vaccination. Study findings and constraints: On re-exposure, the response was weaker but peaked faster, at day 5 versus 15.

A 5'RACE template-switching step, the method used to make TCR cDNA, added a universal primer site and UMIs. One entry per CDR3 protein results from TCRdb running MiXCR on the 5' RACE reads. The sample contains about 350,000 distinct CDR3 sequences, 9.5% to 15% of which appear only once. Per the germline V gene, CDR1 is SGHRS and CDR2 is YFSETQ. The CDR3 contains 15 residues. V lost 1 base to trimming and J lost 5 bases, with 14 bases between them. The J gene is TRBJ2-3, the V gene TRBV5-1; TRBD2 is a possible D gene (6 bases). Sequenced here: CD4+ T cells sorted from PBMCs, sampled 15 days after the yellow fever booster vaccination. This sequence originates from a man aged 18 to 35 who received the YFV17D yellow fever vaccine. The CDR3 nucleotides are TGCGCCAGCAGCTTGTTCGGGGGTTGGCAAGATACGCAGTATTTT. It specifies CASSLFGGWQDTQYF.